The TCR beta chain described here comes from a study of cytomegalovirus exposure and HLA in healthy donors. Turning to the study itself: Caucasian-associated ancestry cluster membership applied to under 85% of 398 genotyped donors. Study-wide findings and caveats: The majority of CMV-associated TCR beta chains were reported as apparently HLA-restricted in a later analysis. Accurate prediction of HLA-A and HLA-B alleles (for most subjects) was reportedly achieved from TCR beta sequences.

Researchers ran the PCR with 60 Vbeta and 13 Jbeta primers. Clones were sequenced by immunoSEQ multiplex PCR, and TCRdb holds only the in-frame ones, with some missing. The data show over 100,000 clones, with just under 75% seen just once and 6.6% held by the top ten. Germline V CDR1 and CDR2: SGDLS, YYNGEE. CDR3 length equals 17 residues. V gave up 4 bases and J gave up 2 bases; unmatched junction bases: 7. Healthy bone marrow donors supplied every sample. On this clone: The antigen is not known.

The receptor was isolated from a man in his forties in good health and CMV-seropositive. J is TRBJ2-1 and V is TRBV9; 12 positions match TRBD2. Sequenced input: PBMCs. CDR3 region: CASSPRLAGVAYNEQFF. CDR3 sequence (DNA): TGTGCCAGCAGCCCAAGACTAGCGGGAGTTGCCTACAATGAGCAGTTCTTC. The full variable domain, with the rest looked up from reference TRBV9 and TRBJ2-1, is DSGVTQTPKHLITATGQRVTLRCSPRSGDLSVYWYQQSLDQGLQFLIQYYNGEERAKGNILERFSAQQFPDLHSELNLSSLELGDSALYFCASSPRLAGVAYNEQFFGPGTRLTVL.